The 29 T cell receptor beta chains below all came from one sample that was sequenced in a study of cytotoxic CD8 clonotypes in ibrutinib-treated CLL. The assay was immunoSEQ multiplex PCR, and TCRdb's table has in-frame clones only and misses some. The sample lists some 290,000 clones; 70% to 80% were seen once. This specimen consisted of PBMCs, obtained before ibrutinib treatment. The receptors originated from a human donor with chronic lymphocytic leukemia.

This chain joins TRBV25-1 and TRBJ2-7, with a weak D call TRBD1 (6 bases). The CDR3 has 13 amino acids. The germline V gene encodes CDR1 MGHDK and CDR2 SYGVNS. V was clipped by 2 bases and J by 7 bases, with 12 bases between them. The CDR3 here is CASSETGIREQYF. CDR3 coding DNA: TGTGCCAGCAGTGAAACAGGGATAAGGGAGCAGTACTTC.

The genes are TRBV19 and TRBJ1-3; possibly TRBD1 for D (6 bases). Trimming took 4 bases from V and 4 from J, leaving 11 bases between them. Germline V CDR1 and CDR2: LNHDA, SQIVND (reference sequence). The CDR3 consists of 14 residues. This CDR3 is CASSNRDIGNTIYF. For the CDR3, the DNA is TGTGCCAGTAGTAATCGGGACATCGGAAACACCATATATTTT.

The chain combines TRBV29-1 with TRBJ2-3; tentative D call: TRBD2 (6 bases). This CDR3 comprises 13 residues. The ends were cut back, 7 bases at V and 2 bases at J, with 13 bases in the middle. The germline V gene has CDR1 SQVTM and CDR2 ANQGSEA. DNA of the CDR3: TGCAGCGCCGCGGGACCCTACACAGATACGCAGTATTTT. Translating it yields CSAAGPYTDTQYF.

This clone was counted only a few times. The chain uses TRBV2 and TRBJ1-2; 7 nucleotides align to TRBD1. The germline V gene encodes CDR1 SNHLY and CDR2 FYNNEI. This CDR3 has 13 residues. Trimming removed 4 bases from V and 8 bases from J; junction bases left unmatched: 7. The CDR3 reads CASSVRGTAGYTF. The CDR3 DNA follows: TGTGCCAGCAGTGTCAGGGGGACCGCCGGCTACACCTTC.

V and J are TRBV7-2 and TRBJ2-7; unclear D gene. This CDR3 comprises 13 residues. Germline assignment: CDR1 SGHTA and CDR2 FQGNSA. Between the trimmed V and J ends, which lost 1 base and 4 bases, there was a span of 8 bases. CDR3 protein: CASSLVQSYEQYF. CDR3 DNA sequence: TGTGCCAGCAGCTTAGTGCAGTCATACGAGCAGTACTTC. Combining the CDR3 with reference TRBV7-2 and TRBJ2-7 gives the whole variable domain GAGVSQSPSNKVTEKGKDVELRCDPISGHTALYWYRQSLGQGLEFLIYFQGNSAPDKSGLPSDRFSAERTGGSVSTLTIQRTQQEDSAVYLCASSLVQSYEQYFGPGTRLTVT.

The J gene is TRBJ1-4, the V gene TRBV18; D gene ambiguous. The CDR3 is made up of 15 amino acids. Germline V gene lookup returns CDR1 KGHSH and CDR2 LQKENI. V dropped 3 bases and J dropped 3 bases, with 11 bases sitting between them. The CDR3 here is CASSPPGRANEKLFF. For the CDR3, the DNA is TGTGCCAGCTCACCTCCAGGAAGAGCTAATGAAAAACTGTTTTTT.

In regard to this clone: A junction boundary mismatches the germline segment, possibly from a read error. The chain combines TRBV27 with TRBJ2-1; 10 nucleotides line up with TRBD2. Germline V gene sequence: CDR1 MNHEY, CDR2 SMNVEV (reference sequence). This CDR3 is built from 12 residues. This chain's CDR3 is CASRGESSGSIF. CDR3 nucleotide sequence: TGTGCCAGCAGGGGGGAATCTAGCGGGAGTATCTTC.

CDR3 bases: TGTGCCAGCAGTTACGGACAGGGGGCCTACGAGCAGTACTTC. Encoded protein: CASSYGQGAYEQYF. The V call is TRBV6-5, the J call TRBJ2-7; 10 nucleotides align to TRBD1. Looked up from germline, CDR1 is MNHEY and CDR2 is SVGAGI. J gave up 2 bases and V 2 bases, and 0 bases lay outside the gene matches. The CDR3 covers 14 residues.

This clone was seen only a few times. The chain carries TRBV27 and TRBJ1-1, with a possible D match to TRBD1 (6 bases). Germline CDR1 reads MNHEY; CDR2 reads SMNVEV (reference sequence). Trimming removed 6 bases from V and 7 bases from J, with 9 bases in between. The CDR3 covers 11 residues. CDR3 amino acids: CASRGGSEAFF. In DNA form, the CDR3 reads TGTGCCAGCAGAGGGGGGAGTGAAGCTTTCTTT.

The chain carries TRBV6-5 and TRBJ1-5; 8 nucleotides match TRBD1. V trimming: 6 bases; J trimming: 2 bases; junction bases outside the gene matches: 6. The germline V gene has CDR1 MNHEY and CDR2 SVGAGI. The CDR3 has 15 residues. The CDR3 protein is CASSRTGSGNQPQHF. The CDR3 DNA follows: TGTGCCAGCAGCCGGACAGGGTCTGGCAATCAGCCCCAGCATTTT.

The genes are TRBV5-1 and TRBJ2-5; D gene uncertain. From germline, CDR1 is SGHRS and CDR2 YFSETQ. The CDR3 is made up of 15 amino acids. The V end was cut by 4 bases, the J end by 3 bases, with 16 bases between. CDR3 DNA sequence: TGCGCCAGCAGCGCTAAAGGGTCTGCTGAAGAGACCCAGTACTTC. It encodes CASSAKGSAEETQYF.

The genes are TRBV6-5 and TRBJ1-5; D uncertain. The CDR3 loop spans 13 amino acids. Germline assignment: CDR1 MNHEY and CDR2 SVGAGI. Trimming pared 2 bases from V and 2 bases from J, leaving 4 bases between. The CDR3 sequence: CASSYDGNQPQHF. CDR3 in DNA: TGTGCCAGCAGTTACGATGGCAATCAGCCCCAGCATTTT.

This rearrangement joins TRBV5-1 to TRBJ2-5; tentative D call: TRBD2 (6 bases). The CDR3 has 14 amino acids. From germline, CDR1 is SGHRS and CDR2 YFSETQ. Trimming pared 2 bases from V and 1 base from J, leaving 9 bases between. The CDR3 region is CASSFGDSQETQYF. CDR3 nucleotide sequence: TGCGCCAGCAGCTTCGGGGACTCCCAAGAGACCCAGTACTTC.

The chain is built from TRBV7-3 and TRBJ1-1; D remains ambiguous. There are 14 residues in the CDR3. The germline V and J ends were trimmed by 2 bases and 8 bases, with 15 bases remaining between them. Germline V gene data show CDR1 as SGHTA and CDR2 as FQGTGA. The CDR3 is CASSLVGPKAEAFF. As DNA, the CDR3 is TGTGCCAGCAGCTTAGTGGGCCCAAAGGCAGAAGCTTTCTTT. Full variable domain (remainder filled in from reference TRBV7-3 and TRBJ1-1): GAGVSQTPSNKVTEKGKYVELRCDPISGHTALYWYRQSLGQGPEFLIYFQGTGAADDSGLPNDRFFAVRPEGSVSTLKIQRTERGDSAVYLCASSLVGPKAEAFFGQGTRLTVV.

Comments on this clone: Additional DNA sequences in this sample encode the identical CDR3. V and J are TRBV20-1 and TRBJ2-1; no definite D call. The length of the CDR3 is 10 residues. The germline CDR1 and CDR2 sequences are DFQATT and SNEGSKA (reference sequence). Trimming shortened V by 4 bases and J by 7 bases, and 5 bases separated the two germline ends. The DNA of the CDR3 is TGCAGTGCTAAAGGGAATGAGCAGTTCTTC. It codes for CSAKGNEQFF.

The CDR3 loop is CAWTLTSGRYTGELFF. Here the CDR3 DNA reads TGTGCCTGGACGTTGACTAGCGGGCGATACACCGGGGAGCTGTTTTTT. The chain recombines TRBV30 with TRBJ2-2; 10 nucleotides match TRBD2. From germline, CDR1 is GTSNPN and CDR2 SVGIG (reference sequence). This CDR3 is built from 16 residues. Germline trimming cut 4 bases from V and 3 bases from J; bases unmatched to any gene: 8.

The rearrangement links TRBV28 to TRBJ1-1, with 7 bases matching TRBD1. V lost 5 bases, J lost 4 bases, and 7 bases stayed unmatched. The CDR3 is made up of 14 amino acids. Germline loops: CDR1 MDHEN, CDR2 SYDVKM. The CDR3 bases are TGTGCCAGCAGTCGACAGGGACGACGCACTGAAGCTTTCTTT. It yields the protein CASSRQGRRTEAFF.

The chain has TRBV9 and TRBJ2-5; 10 positions agree with TRBD2. Trimming removed 3 bases from V and 7 bases from J; junction bases left unmatched: 12. CDR1 and CDR2 from the germline V gene are SGDLS and YYNGEE. This CDR3 is built from 16 residues. The DNA of the CDR3 is TGTGCCAGCAGCGCCGATCCGGGACTAGCGATGAGGACCCAGTACTTC. Its translation: CASSADPGLAMRTQYF.

V gene TRBV19 combines with J gene TRBJ1-3, with 8 bases that match TRBD1. The CDR3 has 17 amino acids. Germline V gives CDR1 LNHDA, CDR2 SQIVND (reference sequence). Unmatched junction bases numbered 8, after V lost 4 bases and J lost 0 bases. CDR3 amino acids: CASSTGQGPPSGNTIYF. As DNA, the CDR3 is TGTGCCAGTAGTACAGGACAGGGCCCACCCTCTGGAAACACCATATATTTT.

The chain recombines TRBV6-6 with TRBJ2-2, with TRBD1 identical over 7 bases. V was pared by 3 bases and J by 0 bases, with 4 bases of the junction left unmatched. CDR1 is MNHNY, CDR2 SVGAGI, per germline (reference sequence). The CDR3 contains 16 residues. The CDR3 DNA follows: TGTGCCAGCAGTTATCCGGGACAGCCGAACACCGGGGAGCTGTTTTTT. The encoded protein is CASSYPGQPNTGELFF.

The chain is built from TRBV5-1 and TRBJ2-7; D unclear. The germline gives CDR1 SGHRS, CDR2 YFSETQ. V lost 0 bases and J lost 3, with 7 bases in between. CDR3 length: 13 amino acids. CDR3 loop: CASSLAGSYEQYF. The CDR3 nucleotides are TGCGCCAGCAGCTTGGCGGGTAGCTACGAGCAGTACTTC.

V is TRBV6-1 and J is TRBJ2-1; D is possibly TRBD1 (5 bases). CDR3 length: 16 amino acids. Germline V CDR1 and CDR2: MNHNS, SASEGT. The germline V and J ends were trimmed by 0 bases and 7 bases, with 16 bases remaining between them. CDR3: CASSEAVGQGGNEQFF. In DNA, the CDR3 is TGTGCCAGCAGTGAAGCCGTAGGGCAGGGTGGGAATGAGCAGTTCTTC.

The chain has TRBV30 and TRBJ1-2, with 9 bases fitting TRBD1. Germline CDR1 GTSNPN, CDR2 SVGIG (reference sequence). The V gene end was trimmed by 0 bases and the J gene end by 4 bases; junction bases not matched to a gene: 3. The length of the CDR3 is 14 residues. The CDR3 DNA is TGTGCCTGGAGTGTACGGGACAGGGTCTATGGCTACACCTTC. Encoded protein: CAWSVRDRVYGYTF.

The rearrangement uses TRBV5-1 and TRBJ2-7, with 7 bases matching TRBD2. CDR1 and CDR2 from the germline V gene are SGHRS and YFSETQ. Unmatched junction bases numbered 10, after V lost 5 bases and J lost 2 bases. This CDR3 has 15 amino acids. CDR3 in DNA: TGCGCCAGCAGAGTATTAGCGGGCGGACCCTACGAGCAGTACTTC. Its protein product is CASRVLAGGPYEQYF.

This clone has only a few counts. The V call is TRBV6-5, the J call TRBJ1-5; TRBD1 agrees at 10 bases. Unmatched junction bases numbered 8, after V lost 6 bases and J lost 6 bases. This CDR3 is 15 amino acids long. The germline gives CDR1 MNHEY, CDR2 SVGAGI. CDR3 coding DNA: TGTGCCAGCAGGGCGACAGGGGGCTCGGGTCAGCCCCAGCATTTT. Translation: CASRATGGSGQPQHF.

The V gene is TRBV15, the J gene TRBJ1-1; D is perhaps TRBD1 (6 bases). Trimming shortened V by 1 base and J by 0 bases, and 12 bases separated the two germline ends. Per the germline V gene, CDR1 is LNHNV and CDR2 is YYDKDF (reference sequence). This CDR3 spans 16 amino acids. CDR3 bases: TGTGCCACCAGCAGAGGGAAACAGGGCTTGAACACTGAAGCTTTCTTT. Its translation: CATSRGKQGLNTEAFF.

This rearrangement joins TRBV2 to TRBJ2-7; TRBD1 agrees at 9 bases. J was trimmed by 3 bases and V by 7 bases; bases with no gene match: 4. The CDR3 consists of 13 residues. The germline gives CDR1 SNHLY, CDR2 FYNNEI. The CDR3 sequence is CASKPGQGYEQYF. The CDR3 DNA follows: TGTGCCAGCAAGCCGGGACAGGGCTACGAGCAGTACTTC. Based on the CDR3 plus reference TRBV2 and TRBJ2-7, the full variable domain is EPEVTQTPSHQVTQMGQEVILRCVPISNHLYFYWYRQILGQKVEFLVSFYNNEISEKSEIFDDQFSVERPDGSNFTLKIRSTKLEDSAMYFCASKPGQGYEQYFGPGTRLTVT.

V is TRBV9 and J is TRBJ2-3, with a tentative D call TRBD1 (5 bases). Between the trimmed V and J ends, which lost 2 bases and 8 bases, there was a span of 18 bases. The CDR3 is made up of 15 amino acids. The germline CDR1 and CDR2 sequences are SGDLS and YYNGEE. The CDR3 is CASSVIDSPGFTQYF. DNA of the CDR3: TGTGCCAGCAGCGTCATCGACAGCCCAGGCTTTACGCAGTATTTT.

This clone was seen only once. This sequence joins TRBV20-1 and TRBJ1-2; D ambiguous. Trimming took 6 bases from V and 0 from J, leaving 5 bases between them. The CDR3 covers 11 residues. CDR1 is DFQATT and CDR2 is SNEGSKA in the germline V gene (reference sequence). The CDR3 DNA is TGCAGTGCCGAAGCTAACTATGGCTACACCTTC. The encoded protein is CSAEANYGYTF.